This T cell receptor beta chain was documented in a study of identical twins. This CDR3 has 16 amino acids. Germline CDR1 is LGHNA and CDR2 is YSLEER. Germline trimming cut 0 bases from V and 7 bases from J; bases unmatched to any gene: 7. As for this clonotype: What it recognizes is unknown.

Overall study results and limits: Twins' excess sharing was less marked for out-of-frame beta sequences. Models predicted too little out-of-frame TCR alpha sharing in monozygotic twins.

cDNA molecules carried unique molecular identifiers, and template switching added a universal primer site. MiXCR was run by TCRdb on the 5' RACE reads, yielding one entry per CDR3 protein. The sample carries 550,000 to 700,000 distinct CDR3 sequences, approximately 9.6% recorded once. The same specimen was also included in a second study, on yellow fever vaccine responses in identical twins.

This rearrangement joins TRBV4-3 to TRBJ2-2; 8 bases map to TRBD1. The receptor's source is a woman aged 18-29 years in good health. Sequenced input: PBMCs. CDR3 amino acids: CASSQDQQQGGGELFF. Written as DNA, the CDR3 is TGCGCCAGCAGCCAAGATCAGCAACAGGGGGGCGGGGAGCTGTTTTTT.